The 22 T cell receptor beta chains below come from one sample, sequenced in a study of T cell changes during pregnancy in multiple sclerosis. Sequenced by immunoSEQ multiplex PCR; TCRdb stores in-frame clones only, minus some. This sample yields about 40,000 clones, of which about 89% are seen a single time; around 0.51% belongs to the top ten. This specimen was CD4+ T cells from peripheral blood mononuclear cells, taken in the first trimester of pregnancy. The source is a female donor with multiple sclerosis, enrolled in a pregnancy study.

J is TRBJ2-2 and V is TRBV7-8; 8 nucleotides line up with TRBD1. Germline V lookup: CDR1 SGHVS, CDR2 FQNEAQ. This CDR3 is built from 18 residues. With 5 bases clipped from V and 2 bases from J, the junction kept 13 bases outside the gene matches. The CDR3 sequence is CASSRDRPTSFNTGELFF. The DNA of the CDR3 is TGTGCCAGCAGCCGGGACAGGCCGACCTCCTTTAACACCGGGGAGCTGTTTTTT.

This chain connects TRBV30 to TRBJ1-5; D might be TRBD1 (5 bases). Trimming removed 0 bases at V and 5 bases at J, with 14 bases between. The germline V gene has CDR1 GTSNPN and CDR2 SVGIG (reference sequence). CDR3 length equals 15 residues. The CDR3 nucleotides are TGTGCCTGGAGTGTTGGGGGGATTGAGGATCAGCCCCAGCATTTT. Translation: CAWSVGGIEDQPQHF.

This clone was seen only once. At one boundary the junction diverges from the germline segment, which might be a read error. This chain connects TRBV19 to TRBJ2-2, with D possibly TRBD2 on 7 matching bases. CDR1 LNHDA and CDR2 SQIVND come from the germline V gene (reference sequence). The CDR3 runs 14 residues. The CDR3 here is CASRIGGDTGELFF. CDR3 nucleotides: TGTGCCAGTAGGATAGGGGGGGACACCGGGGAGCTGTTTTTT. Using reference TRBV19 and TRBJ2-2 for the parts outside the CDR3, the full variable domain is DGGITQSPKYLFRKEGQNVTLSCEQNLNHDAMYWYRQDPGQGLRLIYYSQIVNDFQKGDIAEGYSVSREKKESFPLTVTSAQKNPTAFYLCASRIGGDTGELFFGEGSRLTVL.

The rearrangement uses TRBV4-2 and TRBJ1-1; TRBD1 agrees at 7 bases. Germline loops: CDR1 LGHNA, CDR2 YNFKEQ. V gave up 3 bases and J gave up 1 base; unmatched junction bases: 5. The CDR3 is 15 residues long. The CDR3 sequence: CASSHLDRRNTEAFF. CDR3 DNA: TGTGCCAGCAGCCACTTGGACAGGAGGAACACTGAAGCTTTCTTT.

CDR3 nucleotide sequence: TGTGCCAGCAGCCCGAGCTCCTATAATTCACCCCTCCACTTT. It yields the protein CASSPSSYNSPLHF. V usage is TRBV14 and J usage is TRBJ1-6; D unclear. The CDR3 is 14 residues long. Germline CDR1 is SGHDN and CDR2 is FVKESK. The V gene lost 4 bases and the J gene lost 0 bases, with 4 bases spanning the gap.

This clone was counted a single time. The V gene is TRBV18, the J gene TRBJ1-5; tentatively, D is TRBD1 (6 bases). Deletions cut 3 bases from V and 2 bases from J, with 14 bases between. Per the germline V gene, CDR1 is KGHSH and CDR2 is LQKENI. The CDR3 is 16 amino acids. CDR3 region: CASSPTTGEGNQPQHF. CDR3 bases: TGTGCCAGCTCACCCACGACAGGTGAGGGCAATCAGCCCCAGCATTTT.

The genes are TRBV28 and TRBJ2-7; TRBD1 is a possible D gene (6 bases). The CDR3 runs 12 residues. The germline V gene has CDR1 MDHEN and CDR2 SYDVKM. Trimming removed 6 bases from V and 3 bases from J, with 9 bases in between. The CDR3 loop is CASRLQGYEQYF. CDR3 sequence (DNA): TGTGCCAGCAGATTACAGGGCTACGAGCAGTACTTC.

CDR3 loop: CASSLGSVTDTQYF. The DNA of the CDR3 is TGCGCCAGCAGCTTGGGCTCAGTAACAGATACGCAGTATTTT. The chain uses TRBV5-1 and TRBJ2-3; D is ambiguous. The CDR3 covers 14 residues. The germline V and J ends were trimmed by 0 bases and 3 bases, with 8 bases remaining between them. Germline V lookup: CDR1 SGHRS, CDR2 YFSETQ.

This clone was recorded only once. The CDR3 spells CASSDYRGVQPQHF. The CDR3 nucleotides read TGTGCCAGCAGTGATTACAGGGGAGTTCAGCCCCAGCATTTT. This chain joins TRBV6-1 and TRBJ1-5; 7 nucleotides match TRBD1. This CDR3 region has 14 residues. Germline assignment: CDR1 MNHNS and CDR2 SASEGT. The V segment lost 3 bases and the J segment 6 bases; nucleotides outside the gene matches: 5.

This rearrangement joins TRBV20-1 to TRBJ2-7; 8 bases map to TRBD2. The J segment lost 4 bases and the V segment lost 8 bases, leaving 4 bases of the junction unmatched. The CDR3 covers 11 residues. In germline, CDR1 is DFQATT, CDR2 SNEGSKA (reference sequence). The CDR3 here is CSKLAAYEQYF. The CDR3 DNA reads as TGCAGTAAACTAGCGGCATACGAGCAGTACTTC.

The chain uses TRBV6-6 and TRBJ2-5, with 9 positions matching TRBD1. The CDR3 spans 15 residues. Unmatched junction bases numbered 10, after V lost 6 bases and J lost 5 bases. CDR1 and CDR2 (germline): MNHNY, SVGAGI (reference sequence). Written as DNA, the CDR3 is TGTGCCAGCAGAAAACAGGGGGCCTTAAGCGAGACCCAGTACTTC. Protein: CASRKQGALSETQYF.

The chain employs TRBV18 and TRBJ1-5; 7 nucleotides match TRBD1. This CDR3 has 14 amino acids. V trimming: 4 bases; J trimming: 4 bases; junction bases outside the gene matches: 4. CDR1 is KGHSH and CDR2 is LQKENI in the germline V gene. DNA of the CDR3: TGTGCCAGCTCACTCCGACAGGGTAATCAGCCCCAGCATTTT. The encoded protein is CASSLRQGNQPQHF.

This chain connects TRBV6-4 to TRBJ2-2, with D maybe TRBD2 (6 bases). This CDR3 comprises 14 residues. V dropped 8 bases and J dropped 6 bases, with 16 bases sitting between them. Germline V gene data show CDR1 as MRHNA and CDR2 as SNTAGT. The DNA of the CDR3 is TGTGCCAGCGGAGAGGGGAGGTCCGCCGGGGAGCTGTTTTTT. Translation: CASGEGRSAGELFF.

This clone was seen a few times. Compared with germline, one end of the junction differs, possibly owing to a read error. The chain joins TRBV4-3 to TRBJ2-2, with D perhaps TRBD2 (5 bases). Germline V gives CDR1 LGHNA, CDR2 YSLEER. The CDR3 spans 10 residues. DNA for the CDR3: TGCGCCAGCAGCCAGCTACCCCCGGGGTTT. Amino acid sequence: CASSQLPPGF.

The V gene is TRBV12-5, the J gene TRBJ2-7; D gene unclear. The CDR3 contains 17 residues. The V end lost 3 bases, the J end lost 2 bases, and 20 bases lay between the germline ends. Germline CDR1 LGHNT, CDR2 FRNRAP. The CDR3 loop reads CASGFQFETSLPYEQYF. The CDR3 DNA follows: TGTGCTAGTGGTTTTCAGTTTGAGACTTCCTTGCCCTACGAGCAGTACTTC. The whole variable domain, remainder taken from reference TRBV12-5 and TRBJ2-7, is DARVTQTPRHKVTEMGQEVTMRCQPILGHNTVFWYRQTMMQGLELLAYFRNRAPLDDSGMPKDRFSAEMPDATLATLKIQPSEPRDSAVYFCASGFQFETSLPYEQYFGPGTRLTVT.

The V gene is TRBV29-1, the J gene TRBJ2-3; TRBD2 agrees at 12 bases. The trim removed 7 bases at V and 5 bases at J, leaving 4 bases unmatched. Germline CDR1 is SQVTM and CDR2 is ANQGSEA. The CDR3 length is 13 residues. The CDR3 coding sequence is TGCAGCGATCTAGCGGGAGGGAAAGATACGCAGTATTTT. Translation: CSDLAGGKDTQYF.

This chain uses TRBV5-8 with TRBJ1-5; no firm D call. Per the germline V gene, CDR1 is SGHTS and CDR2 is YDEGEE. V was pared by 2 bases and J by 0 bases, with 12 bases between. CDR3 length equals 16 residues. For the CDR3, the DNA is TGTGCCAGCAGCTTTTTTACGGTGTATAGCAATCAGCCCCAGCATTTT. It codes for CASSFFTVYSNQPQHF. The whole variable domain, filled in from reference TRBV5-8 and TRBJ1-5, reads EAGVTQSPTHLIKTRGQQATLRCSPISGHTSVYWYQQALGLGLQFLLWYDEGEERNRGNFPPRFSGRQFPNYSSELNVNALELEDSALYLCASSFFTVYSNQPQHFGDGTRLSIL.

CDR3 sequence (DNA): TGTGCCACCAAGCCCGAAGGTGGGGACAGGGATCAGTCGATTGGCTACACCTTC. Amino acid sequence: CATKPEGGDRDQSIGYTF. The V call is TRBV7-9, the J call TRBJ1-2; 9 bases are a match to TRBD1. Germline V gene sequence: CDR1 SEHNR, CDR2 FQNEAQ (reference sequence). The CDR3 is 18 amino acids. V lost 10 bases and J lost 7; bases outside the gene matches: 25.

J is TRBJ2-5 and V is TRBV4-3; D uncertain. The germline V gene has CDR1 LGHNA and CDR2 YSLEER. V was pared by 1 base and J by 2 bases, with 8 bases between. The CDR3 sequence is 14 residues long. The CDR3, as DNA: TGCGCCAGCAGCCAAGCCCCAGGACAAGAGACCCAGTACTTC. Its translation is CASSQAPGQETQYF.

This sequence joins TRBV5-5 and TRBJ2-6; a possible D gene is TRBD2 (5 bases). The V gene lost 4 bases and the J gene lost 0 bases, with 20 bases spanning the gap. Per germline, CDR1 SGHKS and CDR2 YYEKEE (reference sequence). The CDR3 is 19 residues long. The CDR3 protein is CASSPKPRSGSSGANVLTF. CDR3 bases: TGTGCCAGCAGCCCGAAGCCCCGTTCGGGGTCCTCTGGGGCCAACGTCCTGACTTTC. The full variable domain, its missing parts supplied by reference TRBV5-5 and TRBJ2-6, is DAGVTQSPTHLIKTRGQQVTLRCSPISGHKSVSWYQQVLGQGPQFIFQYYEKEERGRGNFPDRFSARQFPNYSSELNVNALLLGDSALYLCASSPKPRSGSSGANVLTFGAGSRLTVL.

V is TRBV11-2 and J is TRBJ1-1, with D unresolved. The germline V and J ends were trimmed by 4 bases and 0 bases, with 9 bases remaining between them. The germline CDR1 and CDR2 sequences are SGHAT and FQNNGV. The CDR3 contains 14 residues. For the CDR3, the DNA is TGTGCCAGCAGCTACACGGGAATGAACACTGAAGCTTTCTTT. As protein: CASSYTGMNTEAFF.

In its sample, this clone was seen once. V usage is TRBV6-1 and J usage is TRBJ2-5, with TRBD1 identical over 7 bases. V trimming: 6 bases; J trimming: 4 bases; junction bases outside the gene matches: 5. Germline CDR1 and CDR2: MNHNS and SASEGT. The CDR3 has 13 residues. CDR3 bases: TGTGCCAGCAGCGACAGGGTGCGAGAGACCCAGTACTTC. Translated, it gives CASSDRVRETQYF.